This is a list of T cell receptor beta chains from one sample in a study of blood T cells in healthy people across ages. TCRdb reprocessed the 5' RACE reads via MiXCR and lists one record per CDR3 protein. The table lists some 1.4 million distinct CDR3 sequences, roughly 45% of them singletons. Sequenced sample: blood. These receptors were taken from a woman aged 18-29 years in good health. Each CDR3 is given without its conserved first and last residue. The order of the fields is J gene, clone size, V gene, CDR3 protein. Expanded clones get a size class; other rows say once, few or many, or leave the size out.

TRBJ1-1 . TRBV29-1 SVEKVEATEAF
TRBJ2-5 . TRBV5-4 ASSPHLQETQY
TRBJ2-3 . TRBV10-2 ASSDSPGRSGTQY
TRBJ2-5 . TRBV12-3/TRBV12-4 ASSNSQETQY
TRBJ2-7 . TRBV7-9 ASSSPGGYPYEQY
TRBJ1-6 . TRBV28 ASSLPGTGNNSPLH
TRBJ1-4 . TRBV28 ASRRNFNEKLF
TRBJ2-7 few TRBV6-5 ASSPRTGVVYEQY
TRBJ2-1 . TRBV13 ASSPGTEPYNEQF
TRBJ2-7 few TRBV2 ASSLAVGPTYEQY
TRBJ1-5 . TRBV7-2 ASSSDSYSNRPQH
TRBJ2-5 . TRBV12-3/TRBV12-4 ASRPGAPETQY
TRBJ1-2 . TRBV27 ASSFSRDHNYGYT
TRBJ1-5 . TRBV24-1 ATHYKGFGNQPQH
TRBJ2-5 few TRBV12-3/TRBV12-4 ASSLMGLAESQETQY
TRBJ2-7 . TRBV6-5 AGSYSTGEQY
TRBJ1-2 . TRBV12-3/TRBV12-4 ASSLSGIDYGYT
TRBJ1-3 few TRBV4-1 ASSPLEGSGNTIY
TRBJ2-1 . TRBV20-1 SAVAGGSNEQF
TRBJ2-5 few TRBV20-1 SARVAGAIETQY
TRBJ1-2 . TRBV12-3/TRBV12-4 ASSRKTGAEGYT
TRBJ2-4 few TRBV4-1 ASSQAGEPGLAKNIQY
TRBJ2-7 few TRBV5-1 ASSLTGTGGRYEQY
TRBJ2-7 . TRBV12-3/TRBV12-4 ASSFGPKGTGSSYEQY
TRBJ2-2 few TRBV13 ASSPGLAGGRGSTGELF